Listed below are T cell receptor beta chains from one sample, sequenced in a study of blood T cell repertoires in COVID-19. Repertoires were generated with immunoSEQ multiplex PCR, while TCRdb's copy carries only in-frame clones and drops some. The sample holds hundreds of thousands of clones, roughly 90% seen once. The sequencing input was peripheral blood. These receptors all stem from a woman aged 45-65 years with active or convalescent COVID-19. The CDR3 runs from the conserved cysteine through the conserved F or W. D genes are given only for firm matches.

V gene,J gene,D gene,CDR3 protein,CDR3 DNA
TRBV7-2,TRBJ2-1,-,CASSLVQATYNEQFF,TGTGCCAGCAGCTTAGTCCAAGCTACCTACAATGAGCAGTTCTTC
TRBV6-4,TRBJ1-5,-,CASSADRQDQPQHF,TGTGCCAGCAGTGCCGACAGGCAGGATCAGCCCCAGCATTTT
TRBV4-3,TRBJ1-2,-,CASSQDWGGGYGYTF,TGCGCCAGCAGCCAAGATTGGGGCGGGGGCTATGGCTACACCTTC
TRBV9,TRBJ2-7,-,CASSVAGTGTSEQYF,TGTGCCAGCAGCGTAGCTGGCACAGGGACCTCCGAGCAGTACTTC
TRBV5-4,TRBJ2-5,-,CASSRGGTEAIETQYF,TGTGCCAGCAGCCGCGGCGGGACTGAAGCGATAGAGACCCAGTACTTC
TRBV30,TRBJ1-5,TRBD1,CAWSKTGVGNQPQHF,TGTGCCTGGAGTAAGACAGGGGTAGGCAATCAGCCCCAGCATTTT
TRBV14,TRBJ1-4,TRBD1,CASSYNRGVNEKLFF,TGTGCCAGCAGTTACAACAGGGGCGTTAATGAAAAACTGTTTTTT
TRBV28,TRBJ1-1,-,CASGGKNMNTEAFF,TGTGCCAGTGGAGGGAAGAACATGAACACTGAAGCTTTCTTT
TRBV10-3,TRBJ1-1,TRBD1,CAISESVQGVLSTEAFF,TGTGCCATCAGTGAGTCCGTACAGGGGGTGCTGAGCACTGAAGCTTTCTTT
TRBV28,TRBJ1-2,-,CASSDLVGGRIYGYTF,TGTGCCAGCAGTGATTTGGTCGGAGGACGGATCTATGGCTACACCTTC